The 4 T cell receptor beta chains below were found in one sample sequenced in a study of blood T cell repertoires in COVID-19. Sequencing was performed with immunoSEQ multiplex PCR; in TCRdb, only in-frame clones are kept and a portion is missing. The profile shows around 140,000 clones, roughly 80% of them singletons. The sequencing input was peripheral blood. The receptor set was obtained from a man in his 60s with acute or convalescent COVID-19.

Here the CDR3 reads CASSSTSYGYTF. Here the CDR3 DNA reads TGTGCCAGCAGCTCGACATCCTATGGCTACACCTTC. The rearrangement joins TRBV5-4 to TRBJ1-2; D is undetermined. This CDR3 spans 12 amino acids. Germline CDR1 and CDR2: SGHNT and YYREEE (reference sequence). V was pared by 3 bases and J by 4 bases, with 7 bases between.

The V call is TRBV30, the J call TRBJ1-5; TRBD1 matches at 8 bases. Losses at the gene ends were 1 base for V and 5 bases for J; bases not matched to a gene: 1. Germline-derived CDR1 and CDR2 are GTSNPN and SVGIG (reference sequence). The CDR3 is 13 residues long. CDR3 nucleotides: TGTGCCTGGAGTGCGACAGGGGATCAGCCCCAGCATTTT. Encoded protein: CAWSATGDQPQHF.

The rearrangement joins TRBV15 to TRBJ2-5; D might be TRBD1 (7 bases). The V and J ends lost 5 bases and 3 bases respectively, with 16 bases between them. In germline, CDR1 is LNHNV, CDR2 YYDKDF (reference sequence). CDR3 length: 15 amino acids. The CDR3 reads CATSGGGQREETQYF. CDR3 nucleotide sequence: TGTGCCACCAGCGGAGGGGGACAGAGGGAAGAGACCCAGTACTTC.

J is TRBJ1-6 and V is TRBV28; D is uncertain. CDR3 length: 14 residues. From germline, CDR1 is MDHEN and CDR2 SYDVKM. V lost 2 bases and J lost 12, with 14 bases in between. CDR3 sequence: CASSLNGEWLPLHF. The CDR3 DNA reads as TGTGCCAGCAGTTTAAACGGGGAGTGGTTACCCCTCCACTTT. The full variable domain, rest sourced from reference TRBV28 and TRBJ1-6, is DVKVTQSSRYLVKRTGEKVFLECVQDMDHENMFWYRQDPGLGLRLIYFSYDVKMKEKGDIPEGYSVSREKKERFSLILESASTNQTSMYLCASSLNGEWLPLHFGNGTRLTVT.